Sequencing of this T cell receptor (beta chain) was carried out in a study of T-cell memory formation after mild COVID-19. Overall study: Across donors, TCR clusters were largely donor specific.

TCRdb independently ran MiXCR on the 5' RACE reads; one entry per CDR3 protein. The sample lists approximately 250,000 distinct CDR3 sequences; approximately 15% were seen once. Between the trimmed V and J ends, which lost 8 bases and 2 bases, there was a span of 10 bases. CDR1 MNHNS and CDR2 SASEGT come from the germline V gene. The CDR3 length is 13 residues. Regarding the study as a whole: Cross-reactive memory apparently joined, as some responding clones appeared in pre-infection memory. CD4+ contracting clones lay mainly in CM and EM, CD8+ ones in EMRA.

This clonotype was counted between two and nine times. What it binds is not known. This receptor was obtained from a man aged 18 to 30 who had mild COVID-19 (a few samples of this study predate the infection). Cell type and time point are not known. The V and J genes are TRBV6-1 and TRBJ1-3; no reliable D call. Sample: PBMCs or a T cell subset sorted from them (not recorded which). The CDR3 DNA follows: TGTGCCAGCGAGGAGAGCCCTGGAAACACCATATATTTT. Its translation is CASEESPGNTIYF.